Reported below is one T cell receptor (beta chain). Its specificity is not known. Isolated RNA was reverse transcribed into cDNA used as the sequencing template. The table came from immunoSEQ multiplex PCR; TCRdb's copy has only in-frame clones and leaves some out. In the table there are just over 150,000 clones, 40% to 65% of which are singletons. The germline gives CDR1 SGHAT, CDR2 FQNNGV. The V end was cut by 0 bases, the J end by 10 bases, with 21 bases between. The CDR3 contains 16 residues. This sample stems from a study of CD8+ T cells in alopecia areata. Study overall: Tofacitinib was taken orally by treated patients, and the dose was 5 to 10 mg twice daily. General study results and limits: Affected scalp, especially in alopecia totalis/universalis, had a higher clonality than normal scalp did.

The sequence came from a human donor with alopecia areata. The V call is TRBV11-2, the J call TRBJ1-1; D is uncertain. Material: CD8+ T cells sorted from blood, obtained at week 0. CDR3 in DNA: TGTGCCAGCAGCTTAGAGTCCGCAGCTGGAAGTGGAGTAGCTTTCTTT. Its protein product is CASSLESAAGSGVAFF.